These T cell receptor beta chains were read from a single sample in a study of human T cells and chemical hapten exposure. TCRdb redid the calling of the 5' RACE reads with MiXCR, one entry per CDR3 protein. This sample yields 110,000 or so distinct CDR3 sequences, of which around 20% are seen a single time; roughly 2.8% belongs to the top ten. These receptors were collected from a human donor in good health. Each CDR3 is given with its conserved first and last residue.

TRBV18	TRBJ2-7	CASSRTSPYYEQYF
TRBV7-2	TRBJ1-2	CASSVAPRDSLRMGYGYTF
TRBV5-4	TRBJ2-7	CASSLGTSGVDIRYEQYF
TRBV7-8	TRBJ1-2	CASSPTGARYGYTF
TRBV3-1	TRBJ2-1	CASSLSGLASNEQFF
TRBV30	TRBJ1-1	CAWGKKAEAFF
TRBV5-4	TRBJ2-3	CASSAGTSGRAGTDTQYF
TRBV3-1	TRBJ2-3	CASSQSGLAIPSTDTQYF
TRBV4-1	TRBJ2-5	CASSQGTSVDLETQYF
TRBV12-3/TRBV12-4	TRBJ2-7	CASSWSSQYEQYF
TRBV9	TRBJ2-1	CASSVGTEQFF
TRBV28	TRBJ1-2	CASSQGGASAGGYTF
TRBV20-1	TRBJ1-5	CSASRGNEPQHF
TRBV12-3/TRBV12-4	TRBJ2-1	CATLPRGRSLFF
TRBV20-1	TRBJ2-5	CSAREPRGEGETQYF
TRBV12-3/TRBV12-4	TRBJ2-3	CASRLGGSTDTQYF
TRBV28	TRBJ2-7	CASSGGVVQYF
TRBV28	TRBJ2-7	CASREGGRAYEQYF
TRBV6-5	TRBJ1-1	CASSRAGTPNTEAFF
TRBV18	TRBJ1-1	CASSPYIGQGDPEAFF
TRBV24-1	TRBJ2-1	CATSNHDRDNEQFF
TRBV5-6	TRBJ1-2	CASSYRDRGLPNYGYTF
TRBV7-9	TRBJ1-1	CASSLGAAQNTEAFF
TRBV7-2	TRBJ2-1	CASSGAGGYNEQFF
TRBV5-1	TRBJ2-5	CASSGGQPEETQYF
TRBV4-1	TRBJ2-3	CASSQPGLAGLKSSTDTQYF
TRBV29-1	TRBJ1-1	CSVDRNTEAFF
TRBV6-5	TRBJ2-7	CASSATRPGLAGGEQYF
TRBV29-1	TRBJ1-1	CSVARATEAFF
TRBV20-1	TRBJ2-3	CSASVPGPITADTQYF
TRBV7-9	TRBJ2-3	CASSPNSLSTDTQYF
TRBV12-3/TRBV12-4	TRBJ1-1	CASSLALTEDLWNTEAFF
TRBV9	TRBJ2-5	CASSVAGTSGQETQYF
TRBV20-1	TRBJ2-6	CSAREAGANVLTF
TRBV15	TRBJ2-2	CATSRDLGQGLTGELFF
TRBV2	TRBJ1-2	CASSEAQVGVGESNGYTF
TRBV29-1	TRBJ2-4	CSVEDRDRAKNIQYF
TRBV28	TRBJ2-2	CASTPGTGELFF
TRBV28	TRBJ2-3	CASSGASANTDTQYF
TRBV4-1	TRBJ2-3	CASSSQLAATDTQYF
TRBV4-1	TRBJ1-2	CASSQSGTPYGYTF
TRBV29-1	TRBJ2-1	CSVTGTSGGDEQFF
TRBV6-5	TRBJ2-1	CASSSSAGKVNEQFF
TRBV29-1	TRBJ1-1	CSVGGKGNTEAFF
TRBV5-1	TRBJ1-2	CASSLNPGTYGYTF
TRBV9	TRBJ1-1	CASSVVNRNTEAFF
TRBV24-1	TRBJ1-2	CATSDLDNYGYTF
TRBV5-1	TRBJ1-5	CASSLVVGQPQHF
TRBV10-3	TRBJ1-1	CAISGTGGEGAFF
TRBV28	TRBJ1-6	CASRTGGKNSPLHF
TRBV6-6	TRBJ2-7	CASRRGGFNEQYF
TRBV29-1	TRBJ2-3	CSAGAGAADTQYF
TRBV15	TRBJ2-7	CATSRDSGLNLYEQYF
TRBV29-1	TRBJ2-3	CSVGGQDTQYF
TRBV2	TRBJ1-6	CASTERGRSYNSPLHF
TRBV3-1	TRBJ1-1	CASSQQLNTEAFF
TRBV6-1	TRBJ1-1	CASRGGGWVEAFF
TRBV3-1	TRBJ2-7	CASSIVTGLAGDNEQYF
TRBV28	TRBJ2-6	CASSNRGFGGPGSGANVLTF